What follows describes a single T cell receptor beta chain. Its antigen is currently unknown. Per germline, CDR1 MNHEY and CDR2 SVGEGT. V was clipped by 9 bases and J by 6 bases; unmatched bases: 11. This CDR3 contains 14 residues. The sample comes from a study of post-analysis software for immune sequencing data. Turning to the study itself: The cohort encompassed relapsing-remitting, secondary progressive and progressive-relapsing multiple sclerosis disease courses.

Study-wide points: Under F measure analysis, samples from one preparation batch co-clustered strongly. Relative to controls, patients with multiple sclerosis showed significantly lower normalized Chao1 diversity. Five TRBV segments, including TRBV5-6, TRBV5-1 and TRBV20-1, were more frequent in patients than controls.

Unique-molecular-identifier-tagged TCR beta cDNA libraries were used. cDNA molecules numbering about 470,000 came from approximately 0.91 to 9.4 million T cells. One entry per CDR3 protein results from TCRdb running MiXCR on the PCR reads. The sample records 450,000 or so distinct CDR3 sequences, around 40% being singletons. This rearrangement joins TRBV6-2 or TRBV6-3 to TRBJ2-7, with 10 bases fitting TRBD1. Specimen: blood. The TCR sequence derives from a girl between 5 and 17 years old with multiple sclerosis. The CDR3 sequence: CASRTDRGFFEQYF. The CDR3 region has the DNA TGTGCCAGTAGGACGGACAGGGGGTTCTTCGAGCAGTACTTC.